Below, one T cell receptor beta chain is given with its context. The data were taken from a study of CD8+ T cells in alopecia areata. Treatment in this sample: oral pan-JAK inhibitor, 5-10 mg twice daily. This CDR3 region has 12 residues. Trimming removed 3 bases at V and 7 bases at J, with 12 bases between. Germline CDR1 reads SQVTM; CDR2 reads ANQGSEA. cDNA prepared by RNA extraction and subsequent reverse transcription served as the template for sequencing. Assay used: immunoSEQ multiplex PCR; TCRdb lists only in-frame clones, some missing. The sample lists 150,000 to 250,000 clones, about three fifths occurring once.

The V gene is TRBV29-1, the J gene TRBJ1-1; D ambiguous. The material was CD4+ T cells sorted from blood, obtained at week 4, from a patient treated with tofacitinib. The clonotype comes from a human donor with alopecia areata. In nucleotides, the CDR3 is TGCAGCGTTGATGCGGGTAAAGATGAAGCTTTCTTT. This gives the protein CSVDAGKDEAFF.